This TCR beta chain derives from a study of OX40 agonist ivuxolimab in advanced cancers. For this clone: Its target is unknown.

This CDR3 contains 17 residues. Per germline, CDR1 LGHNA and CDR2 YNFKEQ. J gave up 2 bases and V 4 bases, and 8 bases lay outside the gene matches. Only in-frame clones appear in the TCRdb table, and some are missing; sequencing was by immunoSEQ multiplex PCR. The sample consists of approximately 77,000 clones, 92% of them appearing once. Excluded were patients having autoimmune disease history or systemic immunosuppression. Findings and limits, study-wide: Among T cells, CD8+ cells averaged more expanded clones than CD4+ cells.

This specimen was CD4+ or CD8+ T cells sorted from blood, taken in a trial of the OX40 agonist ivuxolimab. This receptor was identified in an adult with an advanced solid tumor such as melanoma, head and neck, liver or kidney cancer. The chain combines TRBV4-2 with TRBJ2-2, with 9 bases that match TRBD2. CDR3 residues: CASSPGGLAGNTGELFF. The CDR3 DNA follows: TGTGCCAGCAGCCCTGGGGGGCTAGCGGGAAACACCGGGGAGCTGTTTTTT.